This entry lists 28 T cell receptor beta chains sequenced from one sample in a study of blood T cell repertoires in COVID-19. Method: immunoSEQ multiplex PCR; TCRdb's copy keeps in-frame clones and lacks some. The table records tens of thousands of clones, roughly 90% of them present only once. Source material: peripheral blood. The receptors shown here come from a woman over 75 with active or convalescent COVID-19.

The J gene is TRBJ1-1, the V gene TRBV4-1, with 7 bases identical to TRBD1. Germline assignment: CDR1 MGHRA and CDR2 YSYEKL. The CDR3 loop spans 16 amino acids. V was clipped by 1 base and J by 5 bases; unmatched bases: 10. The CDR3 region has the DNA TGCGCCAGCAGCCAAGCCTACGGGACAGCAGGGACTGAAGCTTTCTTT. Its protein is CASSQAYGTAGTEAFF.

The rearrangement joins TRBV5-5 to TRBJ2-4; D gene unclear. Trimming removed 3 bases from V and 1 base from J, with 11 bases in between. CDR1 and CDR2 (germline): SGHKS, YYEKEE (reference sequence). The CDR3 length is 15 residues. The CDR3, as DNA: TGTGCCAGCAGCTCACTACCCTACGCCAAAAACATTCAGTACTTC. It codes for CASSSLPYAKNIQYF.

This rearrangement joins TRBV19 to TRBJ2-3; 9 bases are a match to TRBD2. The V gene end was trimmed by 4 bases and the J gene end by 2 bases; junction bases not matched to a gene: 4. Germline CDR1 is LNHDA and CDR2 is SQIVND (reference sequence). The CDR3 sequence is 15 residues long. CDR3 sequence: CASSNIAGATDTQYF. CDR3 bases: TGTGCCAGTAGTAATATAGCGGGGGCCACAGATACGCAGTATTTT. Using reference TRBV19 and TRBJ2-3 for the parts outside the CDR3, the full variable domain is DGGITQSPKYLFRKEGQNVTLSCEQNLNHDAMYWYRQDPGQGLRLIYYSQIVNDFQKGDIAEGYSVSREKKESFPLTVTSAQKNPTAFYLCASSNIAGATDTQYFGPGTRLTVL.

V and J are TRBV3-1 (or the pseudogene TRBV3-2) and TRBJ2-4; D unresolved. Trimming shortened V by 1 base and J by 7 bases, and 11 bases separated the two germline ends. The CDR3 is 14 residues long. Germline CDR1 LGHDT, CDR2 YNNKEL (reference sequence). Here the CDR3 DNA reads TGTGCCAGCAGCCAAGGCCCCACCGGGAACATTCAGTACTTC. Translating it yields CASSQGPTGNIQYF.

The CDR3 protein is CASSLSGAYNEQFF. In DNA, the CDR3 is TGTGCCAGCAGCTTATCCGGGGCCTACAATGAGCAGTTCTTC. The chain recombines TRBV7-2 with TRBJ2-1; possibly TRBD2 for D (5 bases). V lost 2 bases and J 2 bases, leaving 7 bases between the germline ends. Germline lookup yields CDR1 SGHTA and CDR2 FQGNSA. This CDR3 has 14 residues.

The chain couples TRBV29-1 to TRBJ2-3, with a weak D call TRBD2 (5 bases). The CDR3 totals 11 residues. Germline-derived CDR1 and CDR2 are SQVTM and ANQGSEA. The V and J ends lost 7 bases and 0 bases respectively, with 5 bases between them. DNA of the CDR3: TGCAGCGGGACTAGCACAGATACGCAGTATTTT. It translates to CSGTSTDTQYF.

The rearrangement links TRBV7-2 to TRBJ2-7, with D tentatively TRBD1 (6 bases). The V end lost 5 bases, the J end lost 0 bases, and 20 bases lay between the germline ends. Germline V gene lookup returns CDR1 SGHTA and CDR2 FQGNSA. The CDR3 sequence is 17 residues long. The CDR3 loop reads CASSDLTRGRSSYEQYF. Written as DNA, the CDR3 is TGTGCCAGCAGCGACCTTACCAGGGGAAGAAGCTCCTACGAGCAGTACTTC.

This sequence joins TRBV5-1 and TRBJ2-3; TRBD2 aligns across 11 bases. This CDR3 has 18 amino acids. V was clipped by 4 bases and J by 2 bases; unmatched bases: 12. Germline lookup yields CDR1 SGHRS and CDR2 YFSETQ. CDR3 sequence (DNA): TGCGCCAGCAGCGCAGGGACTAGCGGCAGGGGCATCACAGATACGCAGTATTTT. Protein sequence: CASSAGTSGRGITDTQYF.

The J gene is TRBJ2-2, the V gene TRBV6-2 or TRBV6-3; a possible D gene is TRBD2 (5 bases). The length of the CDR3 is 14 residues. V lost 6 bases and J lost 6, with 14 bases in between. Germline loops: CDR1 MNHEY, CDR2 SVGEGT. CDR3 in amino acids: CASSHQTRSGELFF. CDR3 nucleotides: TGTGCCAGCAGCCATCAAACTAGGTCCGGGGAGCTGTTTTTT.

This chain's CDR3 is CASSLAGVNTDTQYF. In DNA form, the CDR3 reads TGTGCCAGCAGCTTAGCGGGCGTGAACACAGATACGCAGTATTTT. The V gene is TRBV7-3, the J gene TRBJ2-3, with D possibly matching TRBD2 (5 bases). Trimming removed 2 bases at V and 2 bases at J, with 11 bases between. Looked up from germline, CDR1 is SGHTA and CDR2 is FQGTGA. The CDR3 has 15 amino acids.

The V and J genes are TRBV6-5 and TRBJ2-1; D gene uncertain. Trimming cost V 8 bases and J 0 bases, with 11 bases left between them. The CDR3 is made up of 14 amino acids. Per the germline V gene, CDR1 is MNHEY and CDR2 is SVGAGI. CDR3 residues: CASGQVRSYNEQFF. The CDR3 nucleotides are TGTGCCAGCGGGCAGGTTCGCTCCTACAATGAGCAGTTCTTC.

The rearrangement joins TRBV29-1 to TRBJ2-3; no clear D gene. This CDR3 spans 14 amino acids. CDR1 and CDR2 from the germline V gene are SQVTM and ANQGSEA. V lost 8 bases, J lost 4 bases, and 19 bases lay in between. The CDR3 protein is CSLIDFPSADTQYF. The CDR3 region has the DNA TGCAGCCTCATTGACTTTCCCTCGGCAGATACGCAGTATTTT.

This sequence joins TRBV15 and TRBJ2-5; D is uncertain. The V gene lost 0 bases and the J gene lost 3 bases, with 5 bases spanning the gap. The CDR3 runs to 13 residues. Per germline, CDR1 LNHNV and CDR2 YYDKDF (reference sequence). The CDR3 loop reads CATSRDSEETQYF. The CDR3 DNA reads as TGTGCCACCAGCAGAGATTCAGAAGAGACCCAGTACTTC.

This rearrangement joins TRBV24-1 to TRBJ2-2; D is uncertain. The V gene lost 5 bases and the J gene lost 0 bases, with 9 bases spanning the gap. In germline, CDR1 is KGHDR, CDR2 SFDVKD. The CDR3 is 15 residues long. The CDR3 sequence is CATSVAVANTGELFF. CDR3 in DNA: TGTGCCACCAGTGTTGCGGTCGCGAACACCGGGGAGCTGTTTTTT.

This clone is a singleton in its sample. The chain links TRBV10-2 to TRBJ1-1, with 7 bases identical to TRBD1. The length of the CDR3 is 16 residues. The V segment lost 6 bases and the J segment 0 bases; nucleotides outside the gene matches: 10. CDR1 is WSHSY, CDR2 SAAADI, per germline. CDR3 nucleotide sequence: TGCGCCAGCAGATCTAGACAGGGCCCACTGAACACTGAAGCTTTCTTT. It translates to CASRSRQGPLNTEAFF.

The chain couples TRBV25-1 to TRBJ2-3; D possibly corresponds to TRBD2 (5 bases). CDR3 size: 13 residues. CDR1 MGHDK and CDR2 SYGVNS come from the germline V gene. Trimming removed 10 bases from V and 6 bases from J, with 17 bases in between. This chain's CDR3 is CATWGGLVDTQYF. The DNA for the CDR3 is TGTGCCACCTGGGGTGGACTGGTGGATACGCAGTATTTT.

The chain recombines TRBV6-4 with TRBJ2-1, with 7 bases matching TRBD2. CDR1 and CDR2 (germline): MRHNA, SNTAGT. Trimming cost V 2 bases and J 5 bases; bases outside gene matches: 9. The CDR3 extends over 16 amino acids. The CDR3 spells CASSDTYRDYHNEQFF. CDR3 sequence (DNA): TGTGCCAGCAGTGACACGTACCGGGACTACCACAATGAGCAGTTCTTC.

The J gene is TRBJ1-1, the V gene TRBV29-1; D might be TRBD1 (6 bases). CDR1 is SQVTM and CDR2 is ANQGSEA in the germline V gene. With 4 bases removed from V and 0 bases from J, the gap between germline ends came to 9 bases. The CDR3 covers 13 residues. The CDR3 sequence is CSVGGGMNTEAFF. CDR3 coding DNA: TGCAGCGTTGGGGGGGGCATGAACACTGAAGCTTTCTTT.

In its sample, this clone was seen a few times. This chain links TRBV19 with TRBJ2-2; D is ambiguous. The CDR3 contains 13 residues. Per germline, CDR1 LNHDA and CDR2 SQIVND (reference sequence). V lost 3 bases to trimming and J lost 3 bases, with 5 bases between them. The CDR3, as DNA: TGTGCCAGTAGTATCCAATACACCGGGGAGCTGTTTTTT. Amino acid sequence: CASSIQYTGELFF.

J is TRBJ2-7 and V is TRBV7-9; TRBD2 aligns across 9 bases. The CDR3 extends over 18 amino acids. The trim removed 3 bases at V and 2 bases at J, leaving 14 bases unmatched. CDR1 is SEHNR, CDR2 FQNEAQ, per germline (reference sequence). The CDR3 DNA is TGTGCCAGCAGCTTTGGCCTCGGGACTAGCCGGGGGGCCTACGAGCAGTACTTC. Amino acids: CASSFGLGTSRGAYEQYF.

The J gene is TRBJ2-1, the V gene TRBV18; 12 bases map to TRBD2. The germline V gene has CDR1 KGHSH and CDR2 LQKENI. Losses at the gene ends were 0 bases for V and 7 bases for J; bases not matched to a gene: 1. The CDR3 is 15 residues long. Here the CDR3 DNA reads TGTGCCAGCTCACCACCCGGACTAGCGGGGAATGAGCAGTTCTTC. Its protein is CASSPPGLAGNEQFF.

The J gene is TRBJ2-1, the V gene TRBV6-5; maybe TRBD1 (6 bases). Trimming left V 6 bases short and J 8 bases short, with 20 bases between. The germline gives CDR1 MNHEY, CDR2 SVGAGI. The CDR3 length is 15 residues. The CDR3 sequence is CASSFTGLEGYEQFF. The CDR3 bases are TGTGCCAGCAGCTTCACAGGGCTCGAGGGGTATGAGCAGTTCTTC.

This chain links TRBV19 with TRBJ1-5; 8 bases agree with TRBD1. V dropped 9 bases and J dropped 2; count of bases not matched to a gene: 9. CDR3 length equals 15 residues. The germline CDR1 and CDR2 sequences are LNHDA and SQIVND (reference sequence). CDR3 loop: CASTDGQGGNQPQHF. The CDR3, as DNA: TGTGCCAGCACTGACGGACAGGGCGGCAATCAGCCCCAGCATTTT.

This chain's CDR3 is CATADRSEQFF. In nucleotides, the CDR3 is TGTGCCACCGCGGACAGATCTGAGCAGTTCTTC. The chain has TRBV24-1 and TRBJ2-1; the D gene is possibly TRBD1 (6 bases). CDR3 length: 11 amino acids. The germline V and J ends were trimmed by 9 bases and 9 bases, with 11 bases remaining between them. Germline values: CDR1 KGHDR, CDR2 SFDVKD.

The chain recombines TRBV5-6 with TRBJ2-7; TRBD1 is a possible D gene (6 bases). Germline loops: CDR1 SGHDT, CDR2 YYEEEE. V lost 3 bases and J lost 6, with 13 bases in between. This CDR3 comprises 13 residues. The CDR3 sequence: CASSYTGTGEQYF. The DNA for the CDR3 is TGTGCCAGCAGCTACACAGGGACGGGCGAGCAGTACTTC.

CDR3 sequence: CASSYSRGVNTEAFF. CDR3 bases: TGTGCCAGCAGTTACAGTCGAGGAGTTAACACTGAAGCTTTCTTT. The chain uses TRBV6-5 and TRBJ1-1; no definite D call. Germline V gene data show CDR1 as MNHEY and CDR2 as SVGAGI. V was clipped by 2 bases and J by 2 bases, with 12 bases between them. The CDR3 consists of 15 residues.

The chain employs TRBV15 and TRBJ2-7; 8 positions agree with TRBD1. J gave up 2 bases and V 3 bases, and 9 bases lay outside the gene matches. The length of the CDR3 is 16 residues. CDR1 is LNHNV, CDR2 YYDKDF, per germline (reference sequence). The CDR3 loop reads CATSSRRDRIAYEQYF. The CDR3 coding sequence is TGTGCCACCAGCAGCCGCCGGGACAGGATCGCCTACGAGCAGTACTTC.

The chain joins TRBV18 to TRBJ2-1; D might be TRBD2 (5 bases). Germline CDR1 KGHSH, CDR2 LQKENI. V was shortened by 0 bases and J by 4 bases, with 16 bases between the two germline ends. The CDR3 length is 17 residues. CDR3 nucleotide sequence: TGTGCCAGCTCACCACCTCCGAGGGCTTCAACTTACAATGAGCAGTTCTTC. It specifies CASSPPPRASTYNEQFF. Based on the CDR3 plus reference TRBV18 and TRBJ2-1, the full variable domain is NAGVMQNPRHLVRRRGQEARLRCSPMKGHSHVYWYRQLPEEGLKFMVYLQKENIIDESGMPKERFSAEFPKEGPSILRIQQVVRGDSAAYFCASSPPPRASTYNEQFFGPGTRLTVL.